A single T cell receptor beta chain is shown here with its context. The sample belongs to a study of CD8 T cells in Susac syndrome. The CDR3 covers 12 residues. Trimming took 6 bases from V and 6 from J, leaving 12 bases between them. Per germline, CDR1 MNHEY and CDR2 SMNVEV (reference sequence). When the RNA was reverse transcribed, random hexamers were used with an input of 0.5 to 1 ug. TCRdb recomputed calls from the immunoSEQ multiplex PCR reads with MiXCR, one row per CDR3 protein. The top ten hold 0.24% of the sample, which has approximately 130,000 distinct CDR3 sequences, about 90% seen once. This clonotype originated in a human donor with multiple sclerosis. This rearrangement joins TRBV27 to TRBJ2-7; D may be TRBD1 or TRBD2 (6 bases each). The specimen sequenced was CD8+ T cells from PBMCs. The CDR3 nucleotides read TGTGCCAGCAGGGCAGGGGAGGCCGAGCAGTACTTC. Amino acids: CASRAGEAEQYF.